This TCR beta chain was identified during a study of cytomegalovirus exposure and HLA in healthy donors. Study observations and caveats: Later on, a genetic analysis was performed. It linked a missense variant in DCLRE1C with V- and J-gene trimming of TCR beta.

The CDR3 runs 13 residues. CDR1 is SGHRS, CDR2 YFSETQ, per germline. J gave up 5 bases and V 5 bases, and 5 bases lay outside the gene matches. Primers for the PCR totalled 60 Vbeta and 13 Jbeta. The assay was immunoSEQ multiplex PCR, and TCRdb's table has in-frame clones only and misses some. The table has roughly 120,000 clones, 75% to 85% seen once; the top ten hold just under 3%. Concerning this clone itself: The antigen is unknown.

This chain joins TRBV5-1 and TRBJ2-3; 7 bases align to TRBD2. The clonotype comes from a woman aged 18-29 years in good health and CMV-seropositive. Sequenced input: PBMCs. The CDR3: CASRLGGGDTQYF. DNA for the CDR3: TGCGCCAGCAGGCTGGGGGGGGGAGATACGCAGTATTTT.